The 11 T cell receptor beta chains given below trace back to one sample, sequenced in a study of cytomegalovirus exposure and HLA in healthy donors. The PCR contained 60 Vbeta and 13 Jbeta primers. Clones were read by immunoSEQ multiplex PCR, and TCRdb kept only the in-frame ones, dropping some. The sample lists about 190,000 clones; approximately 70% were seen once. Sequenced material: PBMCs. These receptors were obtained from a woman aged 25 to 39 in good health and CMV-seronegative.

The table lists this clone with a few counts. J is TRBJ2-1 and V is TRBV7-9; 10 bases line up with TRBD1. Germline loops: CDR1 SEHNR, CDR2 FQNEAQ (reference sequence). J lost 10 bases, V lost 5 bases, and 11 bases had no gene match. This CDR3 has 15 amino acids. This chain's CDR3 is CASSPRPGTGDEQFF. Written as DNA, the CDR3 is TGTGCCAGCAGCCCGCGTCCCGGGACAGGGGACGAGCAGTTCTTC.

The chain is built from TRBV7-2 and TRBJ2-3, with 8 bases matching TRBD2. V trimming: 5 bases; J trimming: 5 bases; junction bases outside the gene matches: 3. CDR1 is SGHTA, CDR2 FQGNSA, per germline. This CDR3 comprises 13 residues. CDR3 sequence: CASSPAGGDTQYF. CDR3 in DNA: TGTGCCAGCAGCCCCGCGGGGGGAGATACGCAGTATTTT.

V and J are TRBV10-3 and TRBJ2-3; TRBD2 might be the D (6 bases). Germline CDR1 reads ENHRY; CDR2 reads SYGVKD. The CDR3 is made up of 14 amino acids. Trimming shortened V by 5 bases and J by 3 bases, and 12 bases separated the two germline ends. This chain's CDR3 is CAISREVLTDTQYF. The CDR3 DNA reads TGTGCCATCAGTAGGGAGGTCTTGACAGATACGCAGTATTTT.

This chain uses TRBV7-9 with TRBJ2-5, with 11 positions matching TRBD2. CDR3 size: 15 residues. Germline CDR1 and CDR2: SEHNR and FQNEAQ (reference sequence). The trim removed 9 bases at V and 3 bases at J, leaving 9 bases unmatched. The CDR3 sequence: CASQISGGAEETQYF. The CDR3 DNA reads TGTGCCAGTCAAATTAGCGGGGGGGCTGAAGAGACCCAGTACTTC.

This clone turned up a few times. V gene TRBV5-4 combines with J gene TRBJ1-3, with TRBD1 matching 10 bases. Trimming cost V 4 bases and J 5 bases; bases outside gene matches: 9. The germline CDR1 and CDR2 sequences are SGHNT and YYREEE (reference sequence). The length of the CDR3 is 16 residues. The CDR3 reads CASSINPGQGRNTIYF. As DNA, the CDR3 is TGTGCCAGCAGCATAAACCCGGGACAGGGGCGAAACACCATATATTTT.

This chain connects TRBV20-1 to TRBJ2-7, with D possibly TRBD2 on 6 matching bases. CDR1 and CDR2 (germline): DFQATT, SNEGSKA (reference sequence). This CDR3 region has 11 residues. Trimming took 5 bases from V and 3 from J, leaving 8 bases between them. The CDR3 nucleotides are TGCAGTGCTTTGCGGGGCTACGAGCAGTACTTC. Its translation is CSALRGYEQYF.

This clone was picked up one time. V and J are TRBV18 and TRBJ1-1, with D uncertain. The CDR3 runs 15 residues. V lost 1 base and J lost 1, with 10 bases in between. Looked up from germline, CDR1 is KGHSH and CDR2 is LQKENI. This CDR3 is CASSPREGWNTEAFF. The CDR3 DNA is TGTGCCAGCTCACCACGGGAGGGATGGAACACTGAAGCTTTCTTT.

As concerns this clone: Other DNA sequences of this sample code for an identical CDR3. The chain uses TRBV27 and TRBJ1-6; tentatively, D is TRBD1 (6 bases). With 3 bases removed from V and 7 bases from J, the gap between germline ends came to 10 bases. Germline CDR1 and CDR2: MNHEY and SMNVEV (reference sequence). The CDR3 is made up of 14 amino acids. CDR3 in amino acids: CASSFRGGNSPLHF. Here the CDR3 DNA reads TGTGCCAGCAGTTTCAGGGGCGGGAATTCACCCCTCCACTTT.

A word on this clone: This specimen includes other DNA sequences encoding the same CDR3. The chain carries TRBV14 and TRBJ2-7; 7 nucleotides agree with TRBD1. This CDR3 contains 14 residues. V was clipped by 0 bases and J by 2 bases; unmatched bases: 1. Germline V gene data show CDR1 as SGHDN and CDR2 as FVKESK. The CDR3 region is CASSQETGTYEQYF. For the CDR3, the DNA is TGTGCCAGCAGCCAAGAGACAGGGACCTACGAGCAGTACTTC.

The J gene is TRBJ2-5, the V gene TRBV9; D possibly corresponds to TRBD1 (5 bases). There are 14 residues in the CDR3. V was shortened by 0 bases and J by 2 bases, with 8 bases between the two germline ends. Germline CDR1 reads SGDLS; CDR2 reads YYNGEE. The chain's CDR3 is CASSVVAGQETQYF. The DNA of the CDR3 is TGTGCCAGCAGCGTAGTAGCAGGGCAAGAGACCCAGTACTTC. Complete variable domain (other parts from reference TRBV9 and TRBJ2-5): DSGVTQTPKHLITATGQRVTLRCSPRSGDLSVYWYQQSLDQGLQFLIQYYNGEERAKGNILERFSAQQFPDLHSELNLSSLELGDSALYFCASSVVAGQETQYFGPGTRLLVL.

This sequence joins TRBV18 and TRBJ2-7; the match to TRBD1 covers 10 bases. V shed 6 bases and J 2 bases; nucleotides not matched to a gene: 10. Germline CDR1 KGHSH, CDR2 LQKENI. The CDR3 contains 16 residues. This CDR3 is CASSPYPGQGAYEQYF. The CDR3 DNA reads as TGTGCCAGCTCCCCCTACCCCGGACAGGGGGCCTACGAGCAGTACTTC.